This section outlines one TCR beta chain sequence together with its context. Per the study methods: It was from reference gene primer amplification that nucleated cell counts were estimated. This table comes from immunoSEQ multiplex PCR, and its TCRdb copy is limited to in-frame clones, with some not included. V and J calls and clone size come straight from that table; D and trimming were deduced from the DNA. Of about 180,000 clones in the sample, less than 90% were seen once. V lost 4 bases and J lost 5, with 18 bases in between. CDR1 and CDR2 from the germline V gene are LGHNA and YSLEER. The CDR3 totals 16 residues. The data were obtained in a study of blood T cell repertoires in COVID-19. Study-level background: Some COVID-19 samples were acute and others convalescent; all came from the United States, Italy and Spain. T cells, B-cell-depleted T cells, or PBMCs provided the cDNA or gDNA that served as material.

The chain joins TRBV4-3 to TRBJ2-1; tentatively, D is TRBD2 (6 bases). The sample was peripheral blood. The receptor was derived from a man between 70 and 80 years old with active or convalescent COVID-19. In nucleotides, the CDR3 is TGCGCCAGCAGCCTGGGGGGTAGCGGTCGAGACAATGAGCAGTTCTTC. Protein: CASSLGGSGRDNEQFF.